This T cell receptor beta chain comes out of a study of Ad26.COV2.S vaccination and SARS-CoV-2 variants. TCRdb keeps only in-frame clones here, not all; method: immunoSEQ multiplex PCR. The table includes approximately 400,000 clones, about four fifths detected once. The treatment: 15 to 20 received Ad26.COV2.S at low or high dose, single or two shots; about 5 received placebo; per-sample allocation not given. Samples came from day 63 after the first vaccine or placebo injection. The CDR3 totals 14 residues. Germline V lookup: CDR1 SGHTA, CDR2 FQGNSA. Losses at the gene ends were 6 bases for V and 6 bases for J; bases not matched to a gene: 7.

This chain joins TRBV7-2 and TRBJ2-3, with TRBD2 identical over 9 bases. The sequencing here drew on peripheral blood, taken in a trial of Ad26.COV2.S vaccine versus placebo. This receptor was obtained from a person between 18 and 65 years old who received the Ad26.COV2.S COVID-19 vaccine or a placebo. CDR3 in DNA: TGTGCCAGCAGGAAAGCGGGGGGTGGGGATACGCAGTATTTT. This gives the protein CASRKAGGGDTQYF.